One and the same sample provided the 6 T cell receptor beta chains below, sequenced in a study of T cell repertoires and Cas9 in healthy adults. Some clones are missing from TCRdb's copy, which holds only in-frame ones; the method was immunoSEQ multiplex PCR. The sample lists about 15,000 clones, under 90% seen once, with approximately 2.1% in the top ten. The sample was Tregs (CD4+, CD25+, CD127-, CD137-, CD154-) from PBMCs; culture status not recorded. The receptors shown here come from a human donor in good health.

This chain links TRBV2 with TRBJ2-3; unclear D gene. V was shortened by 2 bases and J by 1 base, with 10 bases between the two germline ends. The CDR3 covers 15 residues. The germline gives CDR1 SNHLY, CDR2 FYNNEI. The CDR3 here is CASSESGIRTDTQYF. DNA of the CDR3: TGTGCCAGCAGTGAAAGTGGCATCCGCACAGATACGCAGTATTTT.

The V call is TRBV25-1, the J call TRBJ1-4; tentative D call: TRBD1 (5 bases). The CDR3 consists of 14 residues. From germline, CDR1 is MGHDK and CDR2 SYGVNS. Trimming stripped 1 base from V and 6 bases from J, with 9 bases between. The CDR3 coding sequence is TGTGCCAGCAGTGAATTTGGGGGTTATGAAAAACTGTTTTTT. Its protein is CASSEFGGYEKLFF. The entire variable domain, with the rest obtained from reference TRBV25-1 and TRBJ1-4, is as follows: EADIYQTPRYLVIGTGKKITLECSQTMGHDKMYWYQQDPGMELHLIHYSYGVNSTEKGDLSSESTVSRIRTEHFPLTLESARPSHTSQYLCASSEFGGYEKLFFGSGTQLSVL.

The rearrangement joins TRBV4-2 to TRBJ1-1; a possible D gene is TRBD1 (6 bases). CDR1 LGHNA and CDR2 YNFKEQ come from the germline V gene. CDR3 size: 16 residues. The ends were cut back, 4 bases at V and 0 bases at J, with 15 bases in the middle. CDR3 residues: CASSLPGTPMNTEAFF. The CDR3 coding sequence is TGTGCCAGCAGCCTCCCCGGGACACCCATGAACACTGAAGCTTTCTTT.

CDR3 coding DNA: TGTGCCAGCAGCAGAGGACAGTCGAGCAATCTTCAGCCCCAGCATTTT. Amino acid sequence: CASSRGQSSNLQPQHF. The rearrangement uses TRBV5-5 and TRBJ1-5, with a tentative D call TRBD1 (6 bases). The CDR3 sequence is 16 residues long. CDR1 SGHKS and CDR2 YYEKEE come from the germline V gene (reference sequence). Trimming pared 4 bases from V and 6 bases from J, leaving 20 bases between.

This chain links TRBV11-2 with TRBJ2-7; D call uncertain. Germline-derived CDR1 and CDR2 are SGHAT and FQNNGV. This CDR3 has 14 residues. Between the trimmed V and J ends, which lost 5 bases and 0 bases, there was a span of 11 bases. The CDR3 here is CASSTDRTSYEQYF. The CDR3 DNA sequence: TGTGCCAGCAGCACCGACCGGACCTCCTACGAGCAGTACTTC.

This chain joins TRBV30 and TRBJ1-6; D gene ambiguous. V lost 3 bases, J lost 14 bases, and 14 bases lay in between. Germline CDR1 GTSNPN, CDR2 SVGIG (reference sequence). The length of the CDR3 is 12 residues. CDR3 in amino acids: CAWSPTPLALHF. CDR3 DNA: TGTGCCTGGAGCCCGACACCTTTGGCCCTCCACTTT.